The subject of this entry is one T cell receptor beta chain. Its specificity is not known. Samples underwent the assay at deep level. Generated by immunoSEQ multiplex PCR, the TCRdb table keeps only in-frame clones and is missing some. The data hold nearly 1 million clones, with 60% to 85% observed a single time. This sample stems from a study of shared clonotypes between healthy human individuals. Study-wide results and limits: Sampling covered nothing but blood. Tissue TCR repertoires likely differ from those found in blood.

CDR1 SGHRS and CDR2 YFSETQ come from the germline V gene. The V end lost 3 bases, the J end lost 3 bases, and 13 bases lay between the germline ends. This CDR3 spans 14 amino acids. Healthy HIV-negative adults with no recent acute infections or vaccinations were recruited as donors. The receptor was isolated from a man aged 18 to 29 in good health. V usage is TRBV5-1 and J usage is TRBJ2-7; no firm D call. Source material: memory CD4+ T cells sorted from blood. The subset denotes: CD45RA-negative fraction. The CDR3 sequence: CASSYDPRSYEQYF. As DNA, the CDR3 is TGCGCCAGCAGCTATGACCCTCGAAGCTACGAGCAGTACTTC.